This record looks at one T cell receptor beta chain sequence and its context. This sample is drawn from a study of T cell responses to AZD1222 COVID-19 vaccine. The V gene lost 1 base and the J gene lost 1 base, with 7 bases spanning the gap. Germline-derived CDR1 and CDR2 are MGHRA and YSYEKL. The CDR3 has 14 residues. Clones were read by immunoSEQ multiplex PCR, and TCRdb kept only the in-frame ones, dropping some. Of roughly 93,000 clones listed, 65% to 90% are singletons. The sequence came from an adult in good health. The chain joins TRBV4-1 to TRBJ1-1; no reliable D call. The starting material was peripheral blood, obtained on day 0 of AZD1222 vaccination. The CDR3 region has the DNA TGCGCCAGCAGCCAAGCAGGAGCGAACACTGAAGCTTTCTTT. It codes for CASSQAGANTEAFF.